Following are 25 T cell receptor beta chains from one sample sequenced in a study of cytomegalovirus exposure and HLA in healthy donors. 13 Jbeta primers and 60 Vbeta primers were used for the PCR. Data came from immunoSEQ multiplex PCR; TCRdb stores just in-frame clones and leaves some out. The sample has about 130,000 clones, about three quarters seen once. Source material: PBMCs. These receptors all stem from a woman aged 25 to 39 in good health and CMV-seronegative.

This clone appeared a few times. The CDR3: CASSKERKRDNEQFF. The CDR3 DNA is TGTGCCAGCAGCAAAGAGCGAAAGAGGGACAATGAGCAGTTCTTC. The rearrangement links TRBV21-1 to TRBJ2-1; the table's D call, TRBD2, has no DNA check behind it. TRBV21-1 is deemed a pseudogene. This CDR3 spans 15 amino acids.

The J gene is TRBJ2-1, the V gene TRBV4-1; tentative D call: TRBD1 (5 bases). CDR3 length: 17 amino acids. Trimming removed 1 base at V and 1 base at J, with 14 bases between. CDR1 MGHRA and CDR2 YSYEKL come from the germline V gene. Here the CDR3 reads CASSQGQGGTSYNEQFF. CDR3 DNA sequence: TGCGCCAGCAGCCAAGGGCAGGGCGGAACGTCCTACAATGAGCAGTTCTTC.

The chain carries TRBV14 and TRBJ2-3; D possibly corresponds to TRBD2 (6 bases). Trimming stripped 3 bases from V and 2 bases from J, with 15 bases between. The germline V gene has CDR1 SGHDN and CDR2 FVKESK. The CDR3 extends over 16 amino acids. CDR3 amino acids: CASSQRRGSDTDTQYF. CDR3 nucleotide sequence: TGTGCCAGCAGCCAGAGGAGGGGCTCCGACACAGATACGCAGTATTTT.

V usage is TRBV7-3 and J usage is TRBJ2-3; D perhaps matches TRBD2 (5 bases). This CDR3 contains 13 residues. Germline assignment: CDR1 SGHTA and CDR2 FQGTGA. Trimming left V 5 bases short and J 3 bases short, with 9 bases between. In DNA, the CDR3 is TGTGCCAGCAGCCGTAAGCGGACAGATACGCAGTATTTT. Protein: CASSRKRTDTQYF.

The chain couples TRBV7-2 to TRBJ2-3; 7 bases match TRBD2. J gave up 4 bases and V 0 bases, and 1 base lay outside the gene matches. The CDR3 extends over 14 amino acids. Looked up from germline, CDR1 is SGHTA and CDR2 is FQGNSA. CDR3 sequence (DNA): TGTGCCAGCAGCTTAGCGGGAGGGGCAGATACGCAGTATTTT. Residues: CASSLAGGADTQYF.

The CDR3: CASSIWQAYNEQFF. CDR3 DNA sequence: TGTGCCAGTAGTATCTGGCAGGCCTACAATGAGCAGTTCTTC. The chain recombines TRBV19 with TRBJ2-1; D remains unclear. With 3 bases removed from V and 2 bases from J, the gap between germline ends came to 8 bases. The length of the CDR3 is 14 residues. CDR1 is LNHDA and CDR2 is SQIVND in the germline V gene (reference sequence).

This chain uses TRBV10-3 with TRBJ2-7; D perhaps matches TRBD2 (5 bases). Germline lookup yields CDR1 ENHRY and CDR2 SYGVKD. The CDR3 runs to 11 residues. V shed 11 bases and J shed 6 bases, with 14 bases lying between them. The CDR3 nucleotides read TGTGCCTCGCGGGCCCTCCGCGAGCAGTACTTC. It encodes CASRALREQYF.

A remark on this clone: At one end the junction does not follow the germline gene, possibly because of a read error. The V call is TRBV7-9, the J call TRBJ1-6, with D unresolved. There are 12 residues in the CDR3. Germline CDR1 and CDR2: SEHNR and FQNEAQ (reference sequence). CDR3 region: CSSSTENSPLHF. As DNA, the CDR3 is TGTTCCAGCAGCACCGAGAATTCACCCCTCCACTTT.

The chain links TRBV18 to TRBJ1-1, with 10 bases that match TRBD1. Germline CDR1 and CDR2: KGHSH and LQKENI. V gave up 3 bases and J gave up 7 bases; unmatched junction bases: 5. This CDR3 region has 14 residues. CDR3 amino acids: CASSPGQGLGEAFF. As DNA, the CDR3 is TGTGCCAGCTCACCGGGACAGGGGCTGGGTGAAGCTTTCTTT. The full variable domain, rest sourced from reference TRBV18 and TRBJ1-1, is NAGVMQNPRHLVRRRGQEARLRCSPMKGHSHVYWYRQLPEEGLKFMVYLQKENIIDESGMPKERFSAEFPKEGPSILRIQQVVRGDSAAYFCASSPGQGLGEAFFGQGTRLTVV.

This clone has more than one count but fewer than ten. The gene calls are TRBV5-1 and TRBJ2-2; TRBD1 aligns across 10 bases. The V gene's germline CDR1 is SGHRS and CDR2 YFSETQ. CDR3 size: 15 residues. J lost 7 bases, V lost 3 bases, and 6 bases had no gene match. For the CDR3, the DNA is TGCGCCAGCAGCTCCATCGGACAGGGGGGCGGGGAGCTGTTTTTT. Its translation: CASSSIGQGGGELFF.

The chain couples TRBV4-3 to TRBJ2-1, with TRBD2 matching over 9 bases. Trimming removed 1 base from V and 6 bases from J; junction bases left unmatched: 16. Germline CDR1 and CDR2: LGHNA and YSLEER. This CDR3 has 19 residues. Written as DNA, the CDR3 is TGCGCCAGCAGCCAAGTTTTTAGCGGGAGCGGGAGTTCAGGCAATGAGCAGTTCTTC. It specifies CASSQVFSGSGSSGNEQFF.

The gene calls are TRBV5-1 and TRBJ2-5, with a weak D call TRBD1 (5 bases). The ends were cut back, 4 bases at V and 2 bases at J, with 12 bases in the middle. Germline CDR1 SGHRS, CDR2 YFSETQ. There are 14 residues in the CDR3. The CDR3 reads CASSTGQDQETQYF. The CDR3 DNA is TGCGCCAGCAGCACAGGACAAGATCAAGAGACCCAGTACTTC.

The rearrangement links TRBV2 to TRBJ2-1, with D possibly being TRBD1 (5 bases). Germline CDR1 is SNHLY and CDR2 is FYNNEI. The CDR3 is 11 amino acids. Trimming stripped 6 bases from V and 9 bases from J, with 9 bases between. The CDR3 loop reads CASSGQGEQFF. The CDR3 DNA reads TGTGCCAGCAGCGGGCAGGGTGAGCAGTTCTTC.

This chain links TRBV10-3 with TRBJ2-7; 9 nucleotides agree with TRBD1. Looked up from germline, CDR1 is ENHRY and CDR2 is SYGVKD. The CDR3 spans 11 residues. The V segment lost 7 bases and the J segment 6 bases; nucleotides outside the gene matches: 1. The CDR3 bases are TGTGCCATCACGACAGGGGGCGAGCAGTACTTC. This gives the protein CAITTGGEQYF.

This chain joins TRBV10-3 and TRBJ1-5; 8 nucleotides align to TRBD1. Per the germline V gene, CDR1 is ENHRY and CDR2 is SYGVKD. V gave up 5 bases and J gave up 1 base; unmatched junction bases: 4. CDR3 size: 15 residues. The CDR3 reads CAISPDRGSNQPQHF. The CDR3 coding sequence is TGTGCCATCAGTCCCGACAGGGGAAGCAATCAGCCCCAGCATTTT.

V is TRBV30 and J is TRBJ2-7; possible D gene TRBD2, 5 bases. This CDR3 contains 14 residues. CDR1 GTSNPN and CDR2 SVGIG come from the germline V gene (reference sequence). Trimming took off 0 bases at V and 7 bases at J, with 16 bases between the two ends. CDR3: CAWSVLWGVGEQYF. In nucleotides, the CDR3 is TGTGCCTGGAGTGTACTTTGGGGAGTGGGGGAGCAGTACTTC. The whole variable domain, filled in from reference TRBV30 and TRBJ2-7, reads SQTIHQWPATLVQPVGSPLSLECTVEGTSNPNLYWYRQAAGRGLQLLFYSVGIGQISSEVPQNLSASRPQDRQFILSSKKLLLSDSGFYLCAWSVLWGVGEQYFGPGTRLTVT.

Remarks on this clone: In the same sample, other DNA sequences code for this CDR3. This chain joins TRBV7-8 and TRBJ1-5; 7 bases line up with TRBD1. Germline loops: CDR1 SGHVS, CDR2 FQNEAQ. V trimming: 5 bases; J trimming: 3 bases; junction bases outside the gene matches: 7. This CDR3 has 15 residues. For the CDR3, the DNA is TGTGCCAGCAGCCCAATGACAGGGAACAATCAGCCCCAGCATTTT. This encodes CASSPMTGNNQPQHF.

As DNA, the CDR3 is TGTGCCAGCTCGTCGGGACAAGGCTACGAGCAGTACTTC. Translating it yields CASSSGQGYEQYF. This chain joins TRBV18 and TRBJ2-7; maybe TRBD1 (6 bases). Trimming removed 6 bases at V and 3 bases at J, with 12 bases between. The CDR3 extends over 13 amino acids. Germline lookup yields CDR1 KGHSH and CDR2 LQKENI. Variable domain in full (rest from reference TRBV18 and TRBJ2-7): NAGVMQNPRHLVRRRGQEARLRCSPMKGHSHVYWYRQLPEEGLKFMVYLQKENIIDESGMPKERFSAEFPKEGPSILRIQQVVRGDSAAYFCASSSGQGYEQYFGPGTRLTVT.

This clone was seen once. The chain employs TRBV27 and TRBJ2-7; 11 positions agree with TRBD2. This CDR3 comprises 15 residues. Trimming took 4 bases from V and 4 from J; bases not matched to a gene: 6. In germline, CDR1 is MNHEY, CDR2 SMNVEV (reference sequence). This chain's CDR3 is CASSSRLAGKYEQYF. DNA of the CDR3: TGTGCCAGCAGTTCCCGACTAGCGGGAAAATACGAGCAGTACTTC.

The J gene is TRBJ2-6, the V gene TRBV21-1; the table's D gene call, TRBD2, was not cross checked with the DNA. TRBV21-1 has pseudogene status. This CDR3 is built from 17 residues. DNA of the CDR3: TGTGCCAGCAGCTTAAGCGGCGGATCCTCTGGGGCCAACGTCCTGACTTTC. It yields the protein CASSLSGGSSGANVLTF.

The chain joins TRBV5-1 to TRBJ2-3; 7 positions match TRBD2. The CDR3 extends over 17 amino acids. Germline CDR1 reads SGHRS; CDR2 reads YFSETQ. V trimming: 7 bases; J trimming: 2 bases; junction bases outside the gene matches: 16. CDR3 protein: CASRQTGGGTSTDTQYF. The CDR3 region has the DNA TGCGCCAGCCGCCAAACGGGGGGTGGGACCTCCACAGATACGCAGTATTTT.

The DNA for the CDR3 is TGTGCCAGCACCCGGACTCCGGGACAGGGCGACGAGCAGTACTTC. The encoded protein is CASTRTPGQGDEQYF. The V call is TRBV28, the J call TRBJ2-7; 9 bases fit TRBD1. Looked up from germline, CDR1 is MDHEN and CDR2 is SYDVKM. CDR3 length: 15 amino acids. V dropped 7 bases and J dropped 5; count of bases not matched to a gene: 12.

V is TRBV25-1 and J is TRBJ1-4; 8 bases match TRBD1. Germline CDR1 is MGHDK and CDR2 is SYGVNS. The CDR3 is made up of 15 amino acids. The junction had 9 bases not matched to a gene; V was cut back by 5 bases and J by 7 bases. This CDR3 is CASSKTGTGVEKLFF. The CDR3 DNA reads TGTGCCAGCAGTAAAACCGGGACAGGAGTTGAAAAACTGTTTTTT. The variable domain in full, with the rest retrieved from reference TRBV25-1 and TRBJ1-4, is EADIYQTPRYLVIGTGKKITLECSQTMGHDKMYWYQQDPGMELHLIHYSYGVNSTEKGDLSSESTVSRIRTEHFPLTLESARPSHTSQYLCASSKTGTGVEKLFFGSGTQLSVL.

The V call is TRBV5-4, the J call TRBJ2-7, with a possible D match to TRBD2 (6 bases). Germline-derived CDR1 and CDR2 are SGHNT and YYREEE (reference sequence). Between the trimmed V and J ends, which lost 0 bases and 12 bases, there was a span of 16 bases. The CDR3 length is 13 residues. CDR3 protein: CASSLDMGGGRYF. The CDR3 DNA sequence: TGTGCCAGCAGCTTGGACATGGGGGGTGGTCGGTACTTC.

The rearrangement uses TRBV2 and TRBJ2-5, with 11 nucleotides matching TRBD2. The CDR3 has 15 residues. The junction had 8 bases not matched to a gene; V was cut back by 4 bases and J by 7 bases. The V gene's germline CDR1 is SNHLY and CDR2 FYNNEI. This CDR3 reads CASSAQTSGDRTQYF. For the CDR3, the DNA is TGTGCCAGCAGTGCTCAGACTAGCGGGGATCGGACCCAGTACTTC.